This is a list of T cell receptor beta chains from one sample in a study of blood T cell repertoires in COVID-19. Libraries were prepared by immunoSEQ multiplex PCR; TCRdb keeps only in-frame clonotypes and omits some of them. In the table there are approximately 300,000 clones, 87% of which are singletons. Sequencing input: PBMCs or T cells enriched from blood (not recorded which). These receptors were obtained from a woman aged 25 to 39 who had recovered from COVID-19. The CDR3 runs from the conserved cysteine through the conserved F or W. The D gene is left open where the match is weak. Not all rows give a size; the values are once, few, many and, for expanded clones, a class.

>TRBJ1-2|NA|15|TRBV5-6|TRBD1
CASSHRQGGSYGYTF
TGTGCCAGCAGCCACCGACAGGGGGGTTCCTATGGCTACACCTTC
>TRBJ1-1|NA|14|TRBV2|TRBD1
CASSSGQGDTEAFF
TGTGCCAGCAGTTCGGGACAGGGGGACACTGAAGCTTTCTTT
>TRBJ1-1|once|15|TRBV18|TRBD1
CASSPEGTGGTEAFF
TGTGCCAGCTCACCCGAAGGGACAGGGGGCACTGAAGCTTTCTTT
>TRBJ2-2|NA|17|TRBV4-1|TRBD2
CASSQDLAGGLAGELFF
TGCGCCAGCAGCCAAGATCTAGCGGGGGGGCTCGCCGGGGAGCTGTTTTTT
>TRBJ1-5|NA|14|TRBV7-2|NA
CASSFGGFRQPQHF
TGTGCCAGCAGCTTTGGGGGGTTCCGTCAGCCCCAGCATTTT
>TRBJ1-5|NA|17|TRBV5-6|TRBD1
CASRTGQGLHSNQPQHF
TGTGCCAGCAGAACGGGACAGGGGTTGCACAGCAATCAGCCCCAGCATTTT
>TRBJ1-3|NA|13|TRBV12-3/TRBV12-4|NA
CASSWGEGNTIYF
TGTGCCAGCAGCTGGGGGGAAGGAAACACCATATATTTT
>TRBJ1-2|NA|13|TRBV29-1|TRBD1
CSVDTRQGAGYTF
TGCAGCGTCGATACGCGACAGGGGGCTGGCTACACCTTC
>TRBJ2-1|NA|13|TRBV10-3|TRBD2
CAIRGTSGNEQFF
TGTGCCATCAGAGGGACTAGCGGGAATGAGCAGTTCTTC
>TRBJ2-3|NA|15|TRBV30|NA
CARTGRGASTDTQYF
TGTGCCCGGACCGGGCGGGGCGCTAGCACAGATACGCAGTATTTT
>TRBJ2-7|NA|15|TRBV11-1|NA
CASSALAGASYEQYF
TGTGCCAGCAGTGCGCTGGCAGGGGCGAGCTACGAGCAGTACTTC
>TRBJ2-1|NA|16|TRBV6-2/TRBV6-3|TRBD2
CASSHIAGGVANEQFF
TGTGCCAGCAGCCACATAGCGGGGGGCGTCGCCAATGAGCAGTTCTTC
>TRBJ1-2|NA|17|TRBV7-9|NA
CASSLAGMGHQNYGYTF
TGTGCCAGCAGCTTAGCCGGGATGGGACACCAAAACTATGGCTACACCTTC
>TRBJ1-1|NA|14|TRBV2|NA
CASSGRGVNTEAFF
TGTGCCAGCAGTGGTCGGGGGGTGAACACTGAAGCTTTCTTT
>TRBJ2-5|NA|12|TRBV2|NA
CASRQGPETQYF
TGTGCCAGCAGGCAGGGGCCGGAGACCCAGTACTTC
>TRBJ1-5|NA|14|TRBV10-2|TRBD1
CASSKDRGAQPQHF
TGCGCCAGCAGTAAGGACAGGGGGGCTCAGCCCCAGCATTTT
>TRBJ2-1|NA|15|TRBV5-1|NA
CASSLELASYNEQFF
TGCGCCAGCAGCTTGGAACTAGCCTCCTACAATGAGCAGTTCTTC
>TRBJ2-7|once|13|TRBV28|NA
CASRQGGSYEQYF
TGTGCCAGCAGGCAGGGGGGATCCTACGAGCAGTACTTC
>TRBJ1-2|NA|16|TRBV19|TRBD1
CASSIDLGGARYGYTF
TGTGCCAGTAGTATAGATCTAGGGGGCGCGCGGTATGGCTACACCTTC
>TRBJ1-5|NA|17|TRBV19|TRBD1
CASSNRPGTGSRQPQHF
TGTGCCAGTAGTAACCGTCCCGGGACAGGGAGCCGTCAGCCCCAGCATTTT
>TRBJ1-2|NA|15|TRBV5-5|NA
CASSLWVGARDRYTF
TGTGCCAGCAGTCTCTGGGTAGGGGCCCGAGACCGCTACACCTTC
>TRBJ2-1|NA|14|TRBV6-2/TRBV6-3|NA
CASSYGGHVGEQFF
TGTGCCAGCAGTTACGGGGGCCACGTGGGTGAGCAGTTCTTC
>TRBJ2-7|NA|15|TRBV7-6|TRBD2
CASSPGTSSTYEQYF
TGTGCCAGCAGCCCCGGGACTAGCTCGACCTACGAGCAGTACTTC
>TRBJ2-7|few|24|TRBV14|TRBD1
CASSRGRIPGRQDRAFLSSYEQYF
TGTGCCAGCAGCCGCGGACGGATCCCCGGCCGTCAGGACAGGGCCTTCCTAAGCTCCTACGAGCAGTACTTC
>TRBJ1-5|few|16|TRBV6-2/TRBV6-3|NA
CASSPTGRGSGQPQHF
TGTGCCAGCAGTCCGACAGGAAGGGGATCAGGCCAGCCCCAGCATTTT
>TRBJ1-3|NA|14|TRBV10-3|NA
CAINPDSSGNTIYF
TGTGCCATCAATCCGGACAGCTCTGGAAACACCATATATTTT
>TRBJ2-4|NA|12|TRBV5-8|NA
CASSLAGNIQYF
TGTGCCAGCAGCCTGGCAGGGAACATTCAGTACTTC
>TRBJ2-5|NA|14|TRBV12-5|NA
CASGQGRGQETQYF
TGTGCTAGTGGTCAAGGGCGGGGACAAGAGACCCAGTACTTC
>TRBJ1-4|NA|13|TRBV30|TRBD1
CAWTPRDSEKLFF
TGTGCCTGGACTCCCAGGGACAGTGAAAAACTGTTTTTT
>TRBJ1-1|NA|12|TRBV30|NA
CAWIWGSGRAFF
TGTGCCTGGATATGGGGGAGCGGGAGGGCTTTCTTT
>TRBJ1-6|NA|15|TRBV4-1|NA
CASSQDQGFNSPLHF
TGCGCCAGCAGCCAAGATCAGGGGTTCAATTCACCCCTCCACTTT
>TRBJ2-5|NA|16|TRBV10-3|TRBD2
CAISEWIAGGEETQYF
TGTGCCATCAGTGAGTGGATAGCGGGGGGTGAAGAGACCCAGTACTTC
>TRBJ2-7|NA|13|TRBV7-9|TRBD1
CASSPGGAGMEYF
TGTGCCAGCAGCCCAGGGGGCGCAGGGATGGAGTACTTC
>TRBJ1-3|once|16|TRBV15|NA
CATSRDLGAPGNTIYF
TGTGCCACCAGCAGAGATCTGGGGGCCCCTGGAAACACCATATATTTT
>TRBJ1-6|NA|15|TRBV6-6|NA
CASSQMGQRSSPLHF
TGTGCCAGCAGTCAGATGGGGCAGAGGAGTTCACCCCTCCACTTT
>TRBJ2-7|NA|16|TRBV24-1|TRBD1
CATSDLKWDSPYEQYF
TGTGCCACCAGTGATTTGAAGTGGGACAGTCCCTACGAGCAGTACTTC
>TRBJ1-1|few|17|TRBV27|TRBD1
CASSLRGQGPPNTEAFF
TGTGCCAGCAGTTTACGGGGACAGGGACCTCCGAACACTGAAGCTTTCTTT
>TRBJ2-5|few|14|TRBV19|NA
CASSTGTSPETQYF
TGTGCCAGTAGTACGGGGACTTCCCCGGAGACCCAGTACTTC
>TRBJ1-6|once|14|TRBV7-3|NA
CASSLVGGNSPLHF
TGTGCCAGCAGCTTAGTAGGGGGTAATTCACCCCTCCACTTT
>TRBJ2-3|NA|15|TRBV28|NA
CASSPPGISTDTQYF
TGTGCCAGCAGCCCCCCGGGGATTAGCACAGATACGCAGTATTTT
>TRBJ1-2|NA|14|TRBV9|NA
CASSVGGTNYGYTF
TGTGCCAGCAGCGTAGGAGGAACTAACTATGGCTACACCTTC
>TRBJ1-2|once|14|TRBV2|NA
CASSESRTDYGYTF
TGTGCCAGCAGTGAAAGTCGGACAGATTATGGCTACACCTTC
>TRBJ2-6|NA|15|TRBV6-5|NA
CASRSGTSGANVLTF
TGTGCCAGCAGGTCGGGAACCTCTGGGGCCAACGTCCTGACTTTC
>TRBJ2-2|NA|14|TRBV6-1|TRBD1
CASSDRGSTGELFF
TGTGCCAGCAGTGACAGGGGGAGTACCGGGGAGCTGTTTTTT
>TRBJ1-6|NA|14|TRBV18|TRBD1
CASRQGSYNSPLHF
TGTGCCAGCCGACAGGGAAGCTATAATTCACCCCTCCACTTT